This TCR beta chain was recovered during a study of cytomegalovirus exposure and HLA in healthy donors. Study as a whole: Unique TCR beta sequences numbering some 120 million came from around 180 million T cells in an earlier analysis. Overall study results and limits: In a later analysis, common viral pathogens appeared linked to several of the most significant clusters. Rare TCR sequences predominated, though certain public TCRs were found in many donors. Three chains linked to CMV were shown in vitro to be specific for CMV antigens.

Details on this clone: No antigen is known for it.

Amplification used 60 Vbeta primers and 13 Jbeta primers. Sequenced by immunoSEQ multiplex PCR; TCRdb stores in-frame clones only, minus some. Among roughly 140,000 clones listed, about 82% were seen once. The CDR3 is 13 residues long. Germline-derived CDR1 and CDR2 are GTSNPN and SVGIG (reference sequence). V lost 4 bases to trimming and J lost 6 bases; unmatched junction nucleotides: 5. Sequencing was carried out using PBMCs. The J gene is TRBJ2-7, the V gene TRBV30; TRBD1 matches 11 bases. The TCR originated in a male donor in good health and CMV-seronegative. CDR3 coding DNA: TGTGCCTGGACGCCCGGGACAGGGGGCGAGCAGTACTTC. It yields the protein CAWTPGTGGEQYF.